Below, 21 T cell receptor beta chains from the same sample are listed, as sequenced in a study (dated by TCRdb to between 2014 and 2017). Library method: 5' RACE. TCRdb lists the instrument as Illumina MiSeq. The public reads were reanalyzed by TCRdb: fastp trimming at Q25, MiXCR alignment, in-frame beta chains only. Under each unique CDR3 protein, matching rows form one entry showing the most common genes and DNA. The sample includes about 62,000 distinct CDR3 sequences, with nearly 30% observed a single time. The ten largest clones take up about 2.5% of the sample. Sequencing used tumor-infiltrating naive CD4+ T cells sorted from the breast tumor. In the paper's terms, the cell subset or site label means: naive CD4+ T cells, CD4+CD45RA+CD25-. These receptors originate from a female donor with breast cancer.

The J gene is TRBJ2-2, the V gene TRBV6-9; D call uncertain. The CDR3 length is 10 residues. The germline V gene has CDR1 MNHGY and CDR2 SVAAGI. With 10 bases removed from V and 7 bases from J, the gap between germline ends came to 7 bases. In DNA form, the CDR3 reads TGTGCCATCATGGGCGGGGAGCTGTTTTTT. Translated: CAIMGGELFF.

This clonotype was seen ten or more times. In DNA form, the CDR3 reads TGTGCCAGCAGCTTATCTAGCGGGAGAGTCCCCTACGAGCAGTACTTC. Its protein is CASSLSSGRVPYEQYF. The V call is TRBV7-2, the J call TRBJ2-7; 10 bases fit TRBD2. V trimming: 2 bases; J trimming: 2 bases; junction bases outside the gene matches: 6. This CDR3 has 16 amino acids. CDR1 SGHTA and CDR2 FQGNSA come from the germline V gene. Using reference TRBV7-2 and TRBJ2-7 for the parts outside the CDR3, the full variable domain is GAGVSQSPSNKVTEKGKDVELRCDPISGHTALYWYRQSLGQGLEFLIYFQGNSAPDKSGLPSDRFSAERTGGSVSTLTIQRTQQEDSAVYLCASSLSSGRVPYEQYFGPGTRLTVT.

The sample holds a few counts of this clonotype. V is TRBV7-9 and J is TRBJ1-2; perhaps TRBD1 as D (5 bases). The germline gives CDR1 SEHNR, CDR2 FQNEAQ (reference sequence). Trimming shortened V by 4 bases and J by 4 bases, and 10 bases separated the two germline ends. CDR3 length: 13 residues. The CDR3 DNA sequence: TGTGCCAGCAGCTCGGACGGGACCTATGGCTACACCTTC. It codes for CASSSDGTYGYTF. Drawing the rest from reference TRBV7-9 and TRBJ1-2, the complete variable domain is DTGVSQNPRHKITKRGQNVTFRCDPISEHNRLYWYRQTLGQGPEFLTYFQNEAQLEKSRLLSDRFSAERPKGSFSTLEIQRTEQGDSAMYLCASSSDGTYGYTFGSGTRLTVV.

At least ten counts were recorded for this clonotype. The J gene is TRBJ1-1, the V gene TRBV7-6; D may be TRBD1 (6 bases). The germline V and J ends were trimmed by 2 bases and 0 bases, with 10 bases remaining between them. The CDR3 covers 15 residues. Germline assignment: CDR1 SGHVS and CDR2 FNYEAQ. For the CDR3, the DNA is TGTGCCAGCAGCTTAAGTGGACAGTTGAACACTGAAGCTTTCTTT. Protein sequence: CASSLSGQLNTEAFF.

This clonotype was detected many times. The rearrangement links TRBV20-1 to TRBJ2-5, with 7 bases identical to TRBD1. Germline CDR1 reads DFQATT; CDR2 reads SNEGSKA (reference sequence). The CDR3 is 16 amino acids. V lost 3 bases, J lost 5 bases, and 15 bases stayed unmatched. The CDR3 loop reads CSASPSGTVNLETQYF. Here the CDR3 DNA reads TGCAGTGCTAGTCCCTCCGGGACAGTTAATTTGGAGACCCAGTACTTC.

Details on this clonotype: This sequence may be a read error, since a much larger clone differs from it by one base. The CDR3 loop reads CAGSLVGAGGQPQHF. In DNA form, the CDR3 reads TGTGCCGGCAGCTTAGTTGGGGCAGGCGGTCAGCCCCAGCATTTT. This sequence joins TRBV7-2 and TRBJ1-5, with a tentative D call TRBD1 (5 bases). Germline values: CDR1 SGHTA, CDR2 FQGNSA. The CDR3 loop spans 15 amino acids.

In its sample, this clonotype was seen a few times. This chain uses TRBV7-2 with TRBJ2-5; D unresolved. Germline V gives CDR1 SGHTA, CDR2 FQGNSA. The CDR3 runs 13 residues. Trimming cost V 1 base and J 4 bases, with 7 bases left between them. The CDR3 protein is CASSLVNGETQYF. The CDR3, as DNA: TGTGCCAGCAGCTTAGTGAACGGAGAGACCCAGTACTTC.

The rearrangement uses TRBV6-5 and TRBJ1-2; 11 nucleotides agree with TRBD1. The CDR3 length is 16 residues. The germline gives CDR1 MNHEY, CDR2 SVGAGI. Germline trimming cut 2 bases from V and 5 bases from J; bases unmatched to any gene: 7. The CDR3 DNA is TGTGCCAGCAGTTACCTCCGGACAGGGGGCTCGTATGGCTACACCTTC. Translating it yields CASSYLRTGGSYGYTF.

This clonotype was observed a handful of times. The chain employs TRBV20-1 and TRBJ1-2, with D maybe TRBD1 (6 bases). The CDR3 sequence is 15 residues long. V shed 0 bases and J shed 2 bases, with 13 bases lying between them. Looked up from germline, CDR1 is DFQATT and CDR2 is SNEGSKA (reference sequence). The CDR3, as DNA: TGCAGTGCTAGAGAGTCGGGCAGGGGAAACTATGGCTACACCTTC. As protein: CSARESGRGNYGYTF.

The chain links TRBV29-1 to TRBJ2-7, with TRBD1 matching 10 bases. Germline loops: CDR1 SQVTM, CDR2 ANQGSEA. Trimming took 6 bases from V and 4 from J; bases not matched to a gene: 3. The CDR3 covers 12 residues. DNA of the CDR3: TGCAGCGTGGGGGACAGGGGTTACGAGCAGTACTTC. Amino acids: CSVGDRGYEQYF.

This clonotype appeared many times. V is TRBV4-2 and J is TRBJ2-7, with D perhaps assigned TRBD1 or TRBD2 (6 bases each). This CDR3 comprises 19 residues. V shed 1 base and J shed 6 bases, with 28 bases lying between them. The germline V gene encodes CDR1 LGHNA and CDR2 YNFKEQ. The CDR3 loop is CASSQVGRGPRAQWGEQYF. For the CDR3, the DNA is TGTGCCAGCAGCCAAGTGGGCCGGGGGCCTCGGGCCCAGTGGGGCGAGCAGTACTTC.

This clonotype was counted between two and nine times. The V call is TRBV5-6, the J call TRBJ1-4; a weak D match, TRBD1 (5 bases). The CDR3 sequence is 16 residues long. Trimming removed 0 bases from V and 5 bases from J, with 14 bases in between. Germline V gene data show CDR1 as SGHDT and CDR2 as YYEEEE. The CDR3 protein is CASSLGPPAGNEKLFF. The CDR3 coding sequence is TGTGCCAGCAGCTTGGGCCCCCCGGCAGGGAATGAAAAACTGTTTTTT.

The table lists this clonotype with a few counts. V and J are TRBV5-1 and TRBJ2-2; D not certain. Trimming stripped 4 bases from V and 4 bases from J, with 11 bases between. CDR1 SGHRS and CDR2 YFSETQ come from the germline V gene. The CDR3 is made up of 14 amino acids. CDR3 in amino acids: CASSPFAGTGELFF. CDR3 bases: TGCGCCAGCAGCCCCTTTGCCGGCACCGGGGAGCTGTTTTTT.

The J gene is TRBJ1-1, the V gene TRBV6-8; 7 nucleotides agree with TRBD1. The CDR3 loop spans 18 amino acids. With 6 bases clipped from V and 1 base from J, the junction kept 17 bases outside the gene matches. Germline V gene lookup returns CDR1 MNHGY and CDR2 SAAAGT. The CDR3 here is CASSWQGQGVRENTEAFF. CDR3 nucleotides: TGTGCCAGCAGCTGGCAGGGGCAGGGGGTGAGGGAGAACACTGAAGCTTTCTTT.

The genes are TRBV24-1 and TRBJ2-1; 7 bases are shared with TRBD1. The CDR3 runs 17 residues. V lost 5 bases and J lost 7; bases outside the gene matches: 16. Germline CDR1 and CDR2: KGHDR and SFDVKD. The CDR3 nucleotides are TGTGCCACCAGTGCCCATGGGAGAGGGGGCAAAGAAAATGAGCAGTTCTTC. Its protein is CATSAHGRGGKENEQFF.

This clonotype is a singleton in its sample. The chain uses TRBV5-1 and TRBJ1-2; no definite D call. V was shortened by 2 bases and J by 4 bases, with 18 bases between the two germline ends. Germline V gene sequence: CDR1 SGHRS, CDR2 YFSETQ. The CDR3 consists of 16 residues. CDR3: CASSFDMAAVFYGYTF. CDR3 sequence (DNA): TGCGCCAGCAGCTTTGACATGGCTGCCGTCTTCTATGGCTACACCTTC.

This sequence joins TRBV7-3 and TRBJ2-5, with D perhaps TRBD1 (6 bases). The CDR3 is 13 amino acids. CDR1 SGHTA and CDR2 FQGTGA come from the germline V gene. The ends were cut back, 4 bases at V and 3 bases at J, with 9 bases in the middle. DNA of the CDR3: TGTGCCAGCAGCTCTCCAGGGGAAGAGACCCAGTACTTC. Translation: CASSSPGEETQYF.

This clonotype was found a few times. Written as DNA, the CDR3 is TGTGCCAGCAGTCTTGGGGACAACATCGCTTTCTTT. Translating it yields CASSLGDNIAFF. The chain uses TRBV12-3 or TRBV12-4 and TRBJ1-1; tentative D call: TRBD1 (6 bases). V lost 5 bases and J lost 11, with 15 bases in between. CDR3 length equals 12 residues.

The V call is TRBV3-1, the J call TRBJ2-1; D is unresolved. The germline V gene has CDR1 LGHDT and CDR2 YNNKEL (reference sequence). The CDR3 is 11 residues long. Trimming stripped 4 bases from V and 9 bases from J, with 7 bases between. The CDR3 here is CASSPDGEQFF. In nucleotides, the CDR3 is TGTGCCAGCAGCCCCGATGGTGAGCAGTTCTTC.

There are a few counts of this clonotype. This chain links TRBV28 with TRBJ1-1; D is possibly TRBD1 (6 bases). Germline CDR1 and CDR2: MDHEN and SYDVKM. This CDR3 comprises 14 residues. Trimming removed 6 bases from V and 1 base from J, with 12 bases in between. The CDR3 DNA reads as TGTGCCAGCAGCTCGACAGGCTGGAACACTGAAGCTTTCTTT. Translating it yields CASSSTGWNTEAFF.

V and J are TRBV6-1 and TRBJ2-7; 12 bases agree with TRBD2. CDR1 is MNHNS and CDR2 is SASEGT in the germline V gene. This CDR3 comprises 15 residues. The junction had 6 bases not matched to a gene; V was cut back by 7 bases and J by 2 bases. This CDR3 is CASTLLAGGPYEQYF. The CDR3 DNA sequence: TGTGCCAGCACCCTACTAGCGGGAGGCCCCTACGAGCAGTACTTC.